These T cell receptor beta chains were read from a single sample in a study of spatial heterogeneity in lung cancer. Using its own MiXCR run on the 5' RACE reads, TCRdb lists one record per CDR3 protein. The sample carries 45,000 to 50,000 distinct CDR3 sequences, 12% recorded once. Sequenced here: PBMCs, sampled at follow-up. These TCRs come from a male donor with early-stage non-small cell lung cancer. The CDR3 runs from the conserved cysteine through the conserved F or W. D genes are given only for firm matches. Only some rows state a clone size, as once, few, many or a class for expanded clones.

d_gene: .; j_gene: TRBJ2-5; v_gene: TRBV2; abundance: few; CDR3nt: TGTGCCAGCAGTCCCGCTATGGTGCTTCAAGAGACCCAGTACTTC; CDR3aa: CASSPAMVLQETQYF
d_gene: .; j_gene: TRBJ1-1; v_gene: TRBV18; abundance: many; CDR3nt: TGTGCCAGCTCACCGCTCGCCGGAGAGAACACTGAAGCTTTCTTT; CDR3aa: CASSPLAGENTEAFF
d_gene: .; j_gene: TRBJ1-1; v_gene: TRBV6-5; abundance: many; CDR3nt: TGTGCCAGCAGTCGATACAGGATGAACACTGAAGCTTTCTTT; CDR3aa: CASSRYRMNTEAFF
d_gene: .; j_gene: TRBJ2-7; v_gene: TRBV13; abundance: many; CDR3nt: TGTGCCAGCAGCTTAGGTCGGCTGGTGGGTGAGCAGTACTTC; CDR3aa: CASSLGRLVGEQYF
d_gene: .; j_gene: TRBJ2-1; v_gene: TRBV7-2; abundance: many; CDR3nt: TGTGCCAGCAGCTATGATCGGGGAGTCGGTGAGCAGTTCTTC; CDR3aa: CASSYDRGVGEQFF
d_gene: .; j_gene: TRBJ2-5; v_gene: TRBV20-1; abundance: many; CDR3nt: TGCAGTGCTAGGGACGACGGTGGCCTGGAGACCCAGTACTTC; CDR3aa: CSARDDGGLETQYF
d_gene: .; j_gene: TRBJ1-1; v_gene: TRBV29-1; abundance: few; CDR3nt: TGCAGCGTGGAACGGGGTGCTTTCTTT; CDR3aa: CSVERGAFF
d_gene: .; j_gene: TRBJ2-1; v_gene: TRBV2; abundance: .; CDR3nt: TGTGCCAGCACCCGAGAGTACAATGAGCAGTTCTTC; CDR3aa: CASTREYNEQFF
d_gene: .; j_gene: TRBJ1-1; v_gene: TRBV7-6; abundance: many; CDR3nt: TGTGCCAGCAGCTTAGAGGAGAACACTGAAGCTTTCTTT; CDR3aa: CASSLEENTEAFF
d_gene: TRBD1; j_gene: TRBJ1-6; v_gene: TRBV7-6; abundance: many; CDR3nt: TGTGCCAGCAGCTTAGGAGTTCGGACAGGGGAGTCACCCCTCCACTTT; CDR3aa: CASSLGVRTGESPLHF
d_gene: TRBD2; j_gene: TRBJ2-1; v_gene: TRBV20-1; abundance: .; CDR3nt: TGCAGTGCTAGAGATTTCCTAGCGGGGTCCTACAATGAGCAGTTCTTC; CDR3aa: CSARDFLAGSYNEQFF
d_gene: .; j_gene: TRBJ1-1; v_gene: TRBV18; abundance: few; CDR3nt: TGTGCCAGCTCACCAAGGGTCGTCACGGGGGTGAACACTGAAGCTTTCTTT; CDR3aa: CASSPRVVTGVNTEAFF
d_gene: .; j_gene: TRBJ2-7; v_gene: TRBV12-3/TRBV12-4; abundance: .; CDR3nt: TGTGCCAGCAGGACTTATGATTCCTACGAGCAGTACTTC; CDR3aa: CASRTYDSYEQYF
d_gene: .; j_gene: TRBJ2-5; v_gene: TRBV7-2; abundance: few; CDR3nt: TGTGCCAGCAGCTTAGGAATGGGTGGGGAGACCCAGTACTTC; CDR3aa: CASSLGMGGETQYF
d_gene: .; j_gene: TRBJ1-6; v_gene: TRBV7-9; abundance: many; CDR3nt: TGTGCCAGCAGCCTCCGAGGGAGCCAGGCAGCAGATTCACCCCTCCACTTT; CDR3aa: CASSLRGSQAADSPLHF
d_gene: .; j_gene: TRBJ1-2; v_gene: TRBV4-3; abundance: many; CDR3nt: TGCGCCAGCAGCCAAGATTACGGCGGTGGCTACACCTTC; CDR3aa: CASSQDYGGGYTF
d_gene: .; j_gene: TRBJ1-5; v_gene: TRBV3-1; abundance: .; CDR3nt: TGTGCCAGCAGCCAAGATGTCCAGCAGCCCCAGCATTTT; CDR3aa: CASSQDVQQPQHF
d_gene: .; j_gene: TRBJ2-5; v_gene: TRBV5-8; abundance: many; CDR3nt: TGTGCCAGCAGCTTGTCGTCAGGGACCCAACCGGGGACCCAGTACTTC; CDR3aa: CASSLSSGTQPGTQYF
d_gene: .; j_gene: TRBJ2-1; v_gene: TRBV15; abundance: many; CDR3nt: TGTGCCACCAACCGGCGGGTGAGCTCCTACAATGAGCAGTTCTTC; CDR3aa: CATNRRVSSYNEQFF
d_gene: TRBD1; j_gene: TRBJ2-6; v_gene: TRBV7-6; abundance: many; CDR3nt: TGTGCCAGCAGCGTAAACAGGGGGCCTGGGGCCAACGTCCTGACTTTC; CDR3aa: CASSVNRGPGANVLTF
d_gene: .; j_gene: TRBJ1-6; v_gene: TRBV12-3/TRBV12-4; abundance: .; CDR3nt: TGTGCCAGCAGCAATTTAAGGGGCTCACCCCTCCACTTT; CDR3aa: CASSNLRGSPLHF
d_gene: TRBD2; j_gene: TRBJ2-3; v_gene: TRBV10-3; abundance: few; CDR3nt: TGTGCCATCAGACTAGCGCCCACAGATACGCAGTATTTT; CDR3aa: CAIRLAPTDTQYF
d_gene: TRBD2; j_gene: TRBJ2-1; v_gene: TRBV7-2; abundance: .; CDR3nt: TGTGCCAGCAGCCCCCAAGGCGGGAGGGCCAGTTGGGAGCAGTTCTTC; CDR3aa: CASSPQGGRASWEQFF
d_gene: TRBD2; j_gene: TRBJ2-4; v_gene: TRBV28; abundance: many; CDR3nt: TGTGCCAGCAGTTTACCCGGACTAGCGGGGTCTGTAGTAGCCAAAAACATTCAGTACTTC; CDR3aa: CASSLPGLAGSVVAKNIQYF
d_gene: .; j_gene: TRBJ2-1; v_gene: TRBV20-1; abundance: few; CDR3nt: TGCAGTGGGGAGTACAGCTCCTACTCCTACAATGAGCAGTTCTTC; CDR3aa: CSGEYSSYSYNEQFF
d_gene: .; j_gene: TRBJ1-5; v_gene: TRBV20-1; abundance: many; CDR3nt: TGCAGTGCTAGAAACCGGGACACTCATCAGCCCCAGCATTTT; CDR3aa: CSARNRDTHQPQHF
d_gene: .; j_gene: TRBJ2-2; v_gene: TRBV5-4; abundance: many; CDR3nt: TGTGCCAGCAGCGATCGTCGGGACCTCACCGGGGAGCTGTTTTTT; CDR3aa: CASSDRRDLTGELFF
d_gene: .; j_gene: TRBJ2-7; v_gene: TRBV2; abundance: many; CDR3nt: TGTGCCGGCCTGGGGGGGACAGCGCTTTTCTACGAGCAGTACTTC; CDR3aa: CAGLGGTALFYEQYF
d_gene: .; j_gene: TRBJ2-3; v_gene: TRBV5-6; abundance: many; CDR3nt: TGTGCCAGCAGCTTGGCCTCAGGAGTGCGGGGAGATACGCAGTATTTT; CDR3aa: CASSLASGVRGDTQYF
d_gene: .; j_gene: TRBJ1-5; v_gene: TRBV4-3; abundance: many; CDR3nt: TGCGCCAGCAGCCAAGAGGTGGAGCAGCCCCAGCATTTT; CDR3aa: CASSQEVEQPQHF
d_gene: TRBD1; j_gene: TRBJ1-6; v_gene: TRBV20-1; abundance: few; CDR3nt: TGCAGTGCTAGAGATGGGACAGGGGTCAATTCACCCCTCCACTTT; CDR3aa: CSARDGTGVNSPLHF
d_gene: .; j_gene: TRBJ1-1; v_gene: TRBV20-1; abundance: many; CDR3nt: TGCAGTGCTAGAAAGGGGTTCATGAACACTGAAGCTTTCTTT; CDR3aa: CSARKGFMNTEAFF
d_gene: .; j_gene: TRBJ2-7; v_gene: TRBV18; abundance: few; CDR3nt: TGTGCCAGCTCACCACGTATGGAGAACTACGAGCAGTACTTC; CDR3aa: CASSPRMENYEQYF
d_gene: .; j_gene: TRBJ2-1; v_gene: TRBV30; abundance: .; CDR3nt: TGTGCCTGGACTAGCAGCTCCTACAATGAGCAGTTCTTC; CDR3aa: CAWTSSSYNEQFF
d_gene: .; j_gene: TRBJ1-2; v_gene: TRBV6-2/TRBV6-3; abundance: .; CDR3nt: TGTGCCAGCAGTTACCGTCGGAGCTACACCTTC; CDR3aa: CASSYRRSYTF
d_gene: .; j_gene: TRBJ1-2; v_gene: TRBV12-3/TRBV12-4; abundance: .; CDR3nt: TGTGCCAGCAGTTTATCGGGGAGGGGAGGCTATGGCTACACCTTC; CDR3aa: CASSLSGRGGYGYTF
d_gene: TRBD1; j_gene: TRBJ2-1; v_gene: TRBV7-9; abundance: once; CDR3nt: TGTGCCAGCAGCCTAGCCGGGACAGGGGTCGAGACCCAGTTCTTC; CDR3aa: CASSLAGTGVETQFF
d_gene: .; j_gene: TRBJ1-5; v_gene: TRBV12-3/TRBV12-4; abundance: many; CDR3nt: TGTGCCAGCAGTCCAAAGGGGATCGGCAATCAGCCCCAGCATTTT; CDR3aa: CASSPKGIGNQPQHF
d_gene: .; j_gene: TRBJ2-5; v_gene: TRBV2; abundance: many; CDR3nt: TGTGCCACACAAAGGGGGGAGACCCAGTACTTC; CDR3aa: CATQRGETQYF
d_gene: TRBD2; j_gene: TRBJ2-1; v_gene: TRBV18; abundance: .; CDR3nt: TGTGCCAGCTCACCGGAGACTAGCGCCCTATATTCCTTC; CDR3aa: CASSPETSALYSF
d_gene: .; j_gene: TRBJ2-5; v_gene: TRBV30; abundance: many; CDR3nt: TGTGCCTGGAGTGTTATAGGCGGACAAGAGACCCAGTACTTC; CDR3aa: CAWSVIGGQETQYF
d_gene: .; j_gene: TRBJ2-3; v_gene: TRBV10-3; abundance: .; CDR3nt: TGTGCCATCAGGGAAAGCGGGGGACCAGGGGGGAATACGCAGTATTTT; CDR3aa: CAIRESGGPGGNTQYF
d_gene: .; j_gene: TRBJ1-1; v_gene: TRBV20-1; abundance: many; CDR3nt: TGCAGTGCTCCCGGGGGGACGAACACTGAAGCTTTCTTT; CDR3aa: CSAPGGTNTEAFF
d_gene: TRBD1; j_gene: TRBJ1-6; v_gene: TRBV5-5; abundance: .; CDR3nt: TGTGCCAGCAGCTTGCAGGGGGATTCACCCCTCCACTTT; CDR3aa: CASSLQGDSPLHF
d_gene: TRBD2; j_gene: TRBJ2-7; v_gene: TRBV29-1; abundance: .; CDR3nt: TGCAGCGCTTCTCTAGCGGGATCCTACGAGCAGTACTTC; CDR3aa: CSASLAGSYEQYF
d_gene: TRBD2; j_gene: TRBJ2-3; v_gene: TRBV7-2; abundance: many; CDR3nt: TGTGCCAGCAGCTTTAGCGCGGGAGCAGATACGCAGTATTTT; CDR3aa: CASSFSAGADTQYF
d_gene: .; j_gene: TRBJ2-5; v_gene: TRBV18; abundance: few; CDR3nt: TGTGCCAGCTCGGCTCCCCAAGAGACCCAGTACTTC; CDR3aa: CASSAPQETQYF
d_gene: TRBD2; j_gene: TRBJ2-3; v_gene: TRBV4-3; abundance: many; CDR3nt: TGCGCCAGCAGCCAAGATGCGACTAGCGGGACGGCGCAGTATTTT; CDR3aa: CASSQDATSGTAQYF
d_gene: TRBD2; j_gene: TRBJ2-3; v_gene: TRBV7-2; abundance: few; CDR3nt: TGTGCCAGCAGCTTAATCGGGGGGGACCCCACAGATACGCAGTATTTT; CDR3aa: CASSLIGGDPTDTQYF
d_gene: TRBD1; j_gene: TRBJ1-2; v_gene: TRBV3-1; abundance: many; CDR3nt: TGTGCCAGCAGCCAAGACGGACAGGGGCGGACAGGCTACACCTTC; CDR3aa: CASSQDGQGRTGYTF
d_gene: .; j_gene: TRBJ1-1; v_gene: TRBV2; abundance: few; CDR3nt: TGTGCCAGCAGTGAGGAGTGGGGGAACACTGAAGCTTTCTTT; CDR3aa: CASSEEWGNTEAFF
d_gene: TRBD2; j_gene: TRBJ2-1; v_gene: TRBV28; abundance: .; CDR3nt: TGTGCCAGCAGTTTACCGGACCTAGCGGGGGATTACAATGAGCAGTTCTTC; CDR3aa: CASSLPDLAGDYNEQFF
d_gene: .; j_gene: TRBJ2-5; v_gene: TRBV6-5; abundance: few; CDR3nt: TGTGCCAGCAAAAGAGGGACAATCCAAGAGACCCAGTACTTC; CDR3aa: CASKRGTIQETQYF